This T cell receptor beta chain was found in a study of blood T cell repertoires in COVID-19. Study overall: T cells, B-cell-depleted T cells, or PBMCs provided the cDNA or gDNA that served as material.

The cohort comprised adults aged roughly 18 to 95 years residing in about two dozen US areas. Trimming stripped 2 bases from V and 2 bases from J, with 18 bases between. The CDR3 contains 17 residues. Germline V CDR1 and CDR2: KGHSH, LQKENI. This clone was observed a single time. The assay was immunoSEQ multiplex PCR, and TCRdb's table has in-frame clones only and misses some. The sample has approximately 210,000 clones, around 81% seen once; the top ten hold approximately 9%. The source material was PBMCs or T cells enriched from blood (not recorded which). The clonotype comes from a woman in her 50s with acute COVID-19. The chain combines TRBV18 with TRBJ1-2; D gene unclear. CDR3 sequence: CASSPTMSGLINYGYTF. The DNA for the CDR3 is TGTGCCAGCTCACCAACAATGTCAGGATTGATAAACTATGGCTACACCTTC.